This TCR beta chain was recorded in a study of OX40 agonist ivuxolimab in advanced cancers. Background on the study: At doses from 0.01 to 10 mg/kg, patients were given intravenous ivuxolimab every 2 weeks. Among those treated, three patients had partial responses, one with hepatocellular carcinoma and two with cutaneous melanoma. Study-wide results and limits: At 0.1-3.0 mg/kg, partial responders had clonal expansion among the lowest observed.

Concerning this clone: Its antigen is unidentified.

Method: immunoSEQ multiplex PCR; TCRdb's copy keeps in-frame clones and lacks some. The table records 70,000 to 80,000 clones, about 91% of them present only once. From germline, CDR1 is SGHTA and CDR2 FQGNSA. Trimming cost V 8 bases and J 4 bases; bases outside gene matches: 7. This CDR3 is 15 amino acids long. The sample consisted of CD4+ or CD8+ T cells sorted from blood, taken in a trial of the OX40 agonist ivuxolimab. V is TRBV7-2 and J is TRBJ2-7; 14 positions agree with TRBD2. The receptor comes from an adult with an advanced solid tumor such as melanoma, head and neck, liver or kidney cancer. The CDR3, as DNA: TGTGCCAGCCTCCGGACTAGCGGGGGGTTTTACGAGCAGTACTTC. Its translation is CASLRTSGGFYEQYF.